Below, one T cell receptor (beta chain) is given with its context. Its antigen is not identified. Possible read error: a much larger clone is one base away. A J-beta primer mix and a sample-barcoded 5' primer were used in a second PCR of roughly 6 to 11 cycles. Every cDNA molecule carried a tag from a template-switch adaptor bearing 12 random nucleotides. TCRdb re-derived calls from the 5' RACE reads in MiXCR, one entry per CDR3 protein. The data contain under 1,000,000 distinct CDR3 sequences, roughly 40% of them seen just once; the ten biggest clones take up about an eighth. The data are from a study of blood T cells in healthy people across ages. General study results and limits: Observed TCR beta diversity per million T cells went down as age went up. This fall followed a roughly linear course with age.

The V gene's germline CDR1 is SGHRS and CDR2 YFSETQ. Trimming left V 3 bases short and J 3 bases short, with 13 bases between. This CDR3 region has 14 residues. Donors each provided roughly 11 milliliters of peripheral blood. The sequencing sample was made of blood. This chain connects TRBV5-1 to TRBJ2-7; D is undetermined. The clonotype originates from a young man in good health. CDR3 sequence (DNA): TGCGCCAGCAGCTCTGGCAGCCGCAACTACGAGCAGTACTTC. Residues: CASSSGSRNYEQYF.